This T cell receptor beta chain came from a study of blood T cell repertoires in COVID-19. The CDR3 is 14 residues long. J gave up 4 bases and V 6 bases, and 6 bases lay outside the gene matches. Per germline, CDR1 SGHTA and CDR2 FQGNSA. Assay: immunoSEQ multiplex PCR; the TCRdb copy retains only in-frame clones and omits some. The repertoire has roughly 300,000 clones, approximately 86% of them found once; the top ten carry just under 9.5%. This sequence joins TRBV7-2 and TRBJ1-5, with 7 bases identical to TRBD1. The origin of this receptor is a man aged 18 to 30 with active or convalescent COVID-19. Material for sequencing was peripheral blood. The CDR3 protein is CASSPDRANQPQHF. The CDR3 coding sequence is TGTGCCAGCAGTCCTGACAGGGCAAATCAGCCCCAGCATTTT.